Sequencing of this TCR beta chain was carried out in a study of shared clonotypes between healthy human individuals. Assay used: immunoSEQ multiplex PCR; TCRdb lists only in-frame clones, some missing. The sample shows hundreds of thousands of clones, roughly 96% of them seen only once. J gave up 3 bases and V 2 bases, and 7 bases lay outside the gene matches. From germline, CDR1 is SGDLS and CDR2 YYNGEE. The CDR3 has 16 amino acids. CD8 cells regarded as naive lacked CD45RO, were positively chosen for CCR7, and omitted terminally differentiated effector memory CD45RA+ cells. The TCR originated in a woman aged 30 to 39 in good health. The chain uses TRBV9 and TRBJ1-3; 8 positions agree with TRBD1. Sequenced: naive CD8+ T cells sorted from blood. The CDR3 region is CASSVDQGAFGNTIYF. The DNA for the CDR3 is TGTGCCAGCAGCGTCGATCAGGGGGCATTTGGAAACACCATATATTTT.